This TCR beta chain emerged from a study of T cells after yellow fever vaccination. Study-level information: Fractions of low cell number were prepared using SMART-Seq v4 Ultra Low Input.

Trimming took 4 bases from V and 7 from J, leaving 21 bases between them. Germline V gives CDR1 SGHKS, CDR2 YYEKEE (reference sequence). CDR3 length equals 15 residues. From the 5' RACE reads, TCRdb called clonotypes with MiXCR, one entry per CDR3 protein. The data contain some 600,000 distinct CDR3 sequences, roughly an eighth of them singletons. The TCR sequence derives from a man younger than 40 who received the YFV17D yellow fever vaccine. This chain uses TRBV5-5 with TRBJ2-7; D possibly uses TRBD1 or TRBD2 (5 bases each). The sample consisted of PBMCs, taken on the day of the yellow fever booster vaccination. The chain's CDR3 is CASSPRGAEEGEQYF. DNA for the CDR3: TGTGCCAGCAGCCCCCGGGGAGCGGAAGAGGGGGAGCAGTACTTC.